This T cell receptor (beta chain) was recovered during a study of Ad26.COV2.S vaccination and SARS-CoV-2 variants. Overall study: Ad26.COV2.S was injected intramuscularly once or twice, 56 days apart. Study findings and constraints: Substantial response breadth was reportedly seen for spike-specific CD8+ and CD4+ T cells after vaccination. Analyses of TCR breadth and depth may have underestimated total T cell responses.

Comments on this clone: Its target is not known.

The repertoire was sequenced with immunoSEQ multiplex PCR; TCRdb's copy has only in-frame clones and lacks some. The data hold some 320,000 clones, with about 85% observed a single time. CDR1 and CDR2 (germline): MGHDK, SYGVNS. V was pared by 2 bases and J by 2 bases, with 9 bases of the junction left unmatched. The CDR3 totals 17 residues. The treatment was: over 15 received Ad26.COV2.S at low or high dose, single or two shots; roughly five received placebo; per-sample allocation not given. Following the first vaccine or placebo injection, samples were taken on day 63. An adult donor aged 18-55 years was enrolled in Boston.

The chain combines TRBV25-1 with TRBJ2-7; 10 bases line up with TRBD2. The input for sequencing was peripheral blood, taken in a trial of Ad26.COV2.S vaccine versus placebo. This receptor was taken from a person between 18 and 60 years old who received the Ad26.COV2.S COVID-19 vaccine or a placebo. The CDR3 loop is CASSESGSSGGTYEQYF. The CDR3 DNA is TGTGCCAGCAGTGAAAGCGGGTCTAGCGGGGGTACCTACGAGCAGTACTTC.